This is a list of T cell receptor beta chains from one sample in a study of cytomegalovirus exposure and HLA in healthy donors. TCRdb keeps only in-frame clones here, not all; method: immunoSEQ multiplex PCR. The repertoire consists of about 97,000 clones, with less than 9.5% occurring once and the leading ten covering approximately 5.1%. The sequencing sample was made of PBMCs. These receptor sequences come from a man over 45 in good health and CMV-seropositive. Both conserved end residues are part of each CDR3. A D gene is named only where the DNA matches it firmly. Rows give clone size only sometimes, using once, few, many, or a class for an expanded clone.

d_call j_call v_call clone_size cdr3_nt cdr3_aa
. TRBJ2-3 TRBV7-3 few TGTGCCAGCAGCTCCCAAGGAGGGCGGGATACGCAGTATTTT CASSSQGGRDTQYF
TRBD2 TRBJ2-7 TRBV5-1 few TGCGCCAGCAGCCCCACGGCGGGAGGTCGCGAGCAGTACTTC CASSPTAGGREQYF
TRBD1 TRBJ2-5 TRBV7-9 few TGTGCCAGCAGCACTAGACAGGGGGCTGGGATAGGGACCCAGTACTTC CASSTRQGAGIGTQYF
TRBD2 TRBJ2-1 TRBV11-2 few TGTGCCAGCAGCCTACAAACCGGGACTAGAATTTTCGATGAGCAGTTCTTC CASSLQTGTRIFDEQFF
. TRBJ1-2 TRBV7-3 . TGTGCCAGCAGCTACTCTTCGGGGGATGGCTACACCTTC CASSYSSGDGYTF
. TRBJ2-5 TRBV27 . TGTGCCAGCAGTTCCCCACAAGAGACCCAGTACTTC CASSSPQETQYF
. TRBJ1-1 TRBV29-1 few TGCAGCGTCACCGGGGTAATTGAAGCTTTCTTT CSVTGVIEAFF
TRBD2 TRBJ2-5 TRBV11-1 few TGTGCCAGCAGCTTATTGCCTAGCGGGAGCGAGACCCAGTACTTC CASSLLPSGSETQYF
. TRBJ2-7 TRBV29-1 few TGCAGCGTTGCTCTCGGGGTCTCCTACGAGCAGTACTTC CSVALGVSYEQYF
. TRBJ1-1 TRBV7-8 few TGTGCCAGCAGCCCAGGGTACAACACTGAAGCTTTCTTT CASSPGYNTEAFF
TRBD2 TRBJ2-1 TRBV5-1 few TGCGCCAGCAGCCCTCCGACTAGCGGGTCCTACAATGAGCAGTTCTTC CASSPPTSGSYNEQFF
. TRBJ1-2 TRBV6-5 few TGTGCCAGCAGTCTCGCCCCAGGGGCCAGATATGGCTACACCTTC CASSLAPGARYGYTF
. TRBJ1-6 TRBV9 . TGTGCCAGCAGCGCCCGGGATATAAGTTCACCCCTCCACTTT CASSARDISSPLHF
. TRBJ2-1 TRBV7-9 . TGTGCCAGCAGCTCGTTAGCAGCCTACAATGAGCAGTTCTTC CASSSLAAYNEQFF
TRBD1 TRBJ2-7 TRBV15 few TGTGCCACCAGCAGAGAAAGGGGGCTTGGGTCCCTTTTCGAGCAGTACTTC CATSRERGLGSLFEQYF
TRBD2 TRBJ2-7 TRBV28 . TGTGCCAGCAGCCCCCCGGGAGGGACCTACGAGCAGTACTTC CASSPPGGTYEQYF
TRBD2 TRBJ2-2 TRBV28 few TGTGCCAGCAGTTCTAGCGGGAGGAACACCGGGGAGCTGTTTTTT CASSSSGRNTGELFF
. TRBJ1-2 TRBV6-1 . TGTGCCAGCAGTACTAAGATTAACTATGGCTACACCTTC CASSTKINYGYTF
. TRBJ1-6 TRBV29-1 . TGCAGCGTTGGCCAGGGTCTCAATTCACCCCTCCACTTT CSVGQGLNSPLHF
TRBD2 TRBJ2-1 TRBV2 few TGTGCCAGCAGCGTAGGACTAGCGGGAGTAAATGAGCAGTTCTTC CASSVGLAGVNEQFF
. TRBJ2-2 TRBV4-1 few TGCGCCAGCAGCCACTTGGACATAATCTCACCCGGGGAGCTGTTTTTT CASSHLDIISPGELFF
TRBD2 TRBJ2-1 TRBV4-2 . TGTGCCAGCAGCCCGGGACTAGCAGTTTACAATGAGCAGTTCTTC CASSPGLAVYNEQFF
. TRBJ2-1 TRBV7-2 few TGTGCCAGCAGCTTATCGTACGGGGGCAATGAGCAGTTCTTC CASSLSYGGNEQFF
TRBD2 TRBJ2-3 TRBV7-2 . TGTGCCAGCAGCTTGGGACTAGCGGGAGTATCAGATACGCAGTATTTT CASSLGLAGVSDTQYF
TRBD1 TRBJ1-5 TRBV28 few TGTGCCAGCAGCCATGACAGGGGGGCCTTTCGTCAGCCCCAGCATTTT CASSHDRGAFRQPQHF
. TRBJ2-1 TRBV2 . TGTGCCAGCAGGCCTTCCACGGGAGTAATAAACAATGAGCAGTTCTTC CASRPSTGVINNEQFF
TRBD1 TRBJ2-1 TRBV13 . TGTGCCAGCAGCTTTGGGACAGGGACGGGATACAATGAGCAGTTCTTC CASSFGTGTGYNEQFF
. TRBJ2-2 TRBV19 . TGTGCCAGTAGGCTAGGAGGGAGCACCGGGGAGCTGTTTTTT CASRLGGSTGELFF
. TRBJ2-5 TRBV27 . TGTGCCAGCAGCCGGGACATTCGCCTCCCTGGCGAAGAGACCCAGTACTTC CASSRDIRLPGEETQYF
TRBD1 TRBJ2-3 TRBV9 few TGTGCCAGCAGCGTCGGGACAGGGGTCGGAGATACGCAGTATTTT CASSVGTGVGDTQYF
. TRBJ1-5 TRBV7-2 few TGTGCCAGCAGCTTAAGGGCAGGAGGGGATCAGCCCCAGCATTTT CASSLRAGGDQPQHF
. TRBJ2-7 TRBV28 few TGTGCCAGCAGTTTAAGCGGTGGGAACTACGAGCAGTACTTC CASSLSGGNYEQYF
TRBD2 TRBJ2-7 TRBV19 few TGTGCCAGTAGAACCGATAATCACGGGACTAGGCCCAAACGGAGCTCCTACGAGCAGTACTTC CASRTDNHGTRPKRSSYEQYF
TRBD2 TRBJ2-1 TRBV27 . TGTGCCAGCAGTACGACTAGCGGGAGACGAAATGAGCAGTTCTTC CASSTTSGRRNEQFF
. TRBJ2-2 TRBV5-1 . TGCGCCAGCAGCTTAGGAGGCTTGAACACCGGGGAGCTGTTTTTT CASSLGGLNTGELFF